This TCR beta chain was recovered during a study of siplizumab effects on memory and regulatory T cells. The ends lost 6 bases at V and 5 bases at J; junction bases unmatched: 8. Germline loops: CDR1 SGHTS, CDR2 YDEGEE. The CDR3 has 14 residues. On this clone: Its antigen is not identified.

Assay: immunoSEQ multiplex PCR; the TCRdb copy retains only in-frame clones and omits some. The table lists about 26,000 clones, around 80% of them singletons. Study-wide results and caveats: To unstimulated subsets, only a minor fraction of alloreactive clones could be mapped. Proliferating clones, CD4+ or CD8+, lacked an assignable naive or memory phenotype in roughly 75-96% of cases. Naive T cells, seemingly more diverse than memory cells, seemed major alloresponse contributors.

Sequences were generated from unstimulated naive, memory, effector memory and TEMRA subsets in a few donor pairs. V is TRBV5-8 and J is TRBJ1-5; 7 bases line up with TRBD1. The sample was memory CD4+ T cells sorted from blood. The source is a human donor in good health. The CDR3 reads CASTSTGEYQPQHF. As DNA, the CDR3 is TGTGCCAGCACCTCAACAGGGGAATATCAGCCCCAGCATTTT.